This T cell receptor beta chain is drawn from a study of neurological immune-mediated disorders. Study-wide points: Expanded clones shared no identical CDR3 amino acid sequences across subjects, which suggested private TCR-beta repertoires in all groups.

Unsorted libraries were derived from 2 million PBMCs stored at -80 C. Each TCR transcript was tagged with a 10-nucleotide random UMI during 5'RACE. A single record per CDR3 protein comes from TCRdb applying MiXCR to the 5' RACE reads. The sample lists roughly 120,000 distinct CDR3 sequences; approximately 3.2% were seen once. The CDR3 runs 13 residues. Trimming cost V 5 bases and J 8 bases; bases outside gene matches: 6. Germline V gene data show CDR1 as LGHNT and CDR2 as FRNRAP. This clonotype was found many times. Its antigen is not known. The chain uses TRBV12-5 and TRBJ1-2, with 9 bases fitting TRBD1. The sequenced sample was PBMCs. The source is a woman in her twenties or thirties with multiple sclerosis. For the CDR3, the DNA is TGTGCTAGTGGTCTGCCGGGACAGGGCGGCTACACCTTC. This sequence encodes CASGLPGQGGYTF.